The present TCR beta chain was sequenced within a study of blood T cells in healthy people across ages. With V trimmed by 8 bases and J by 4 bases, 7 bases remained unmatched. The CDR3 loop spans 12 amino acids. From germline, CDR1 is SQVTM and CDR2 ANQGSEA. Combining a sample-barcoded 5' primer with a J-beta primer mix, a second PCR ran for about 7 to 11 cycles. TCRdb itself ran the 5' RACE reads through MiXCR, one entry per CDR3 protein. The data hold 1.5 million to 2 million distinct CDR3 sequences, with approximately 32% observed a single time. This TCR derives from a young woman in good health. Sequenced sample: blood. The chain has TRBV29-1 and TRBJ1-2, with 7 bases that match TRBD1. This CDR3 reads CSTQQGTYGYTF. CDR3 sequence (DNA): TGCAGCACCCAACAGGGGACCTATGGCTACACCTTC.